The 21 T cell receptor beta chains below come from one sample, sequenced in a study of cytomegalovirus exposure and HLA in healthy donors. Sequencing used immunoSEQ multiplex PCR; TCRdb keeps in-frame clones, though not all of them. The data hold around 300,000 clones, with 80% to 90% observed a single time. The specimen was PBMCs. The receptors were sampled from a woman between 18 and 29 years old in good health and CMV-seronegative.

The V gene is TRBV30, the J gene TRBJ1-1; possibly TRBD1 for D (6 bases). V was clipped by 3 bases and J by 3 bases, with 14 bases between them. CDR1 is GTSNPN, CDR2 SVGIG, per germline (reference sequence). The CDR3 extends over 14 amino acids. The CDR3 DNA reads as TGTGCCTGGAGGACGGGGGGGCAGGACACTGAAGCTTTCTTT. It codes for CAWRTGGQDTEAFF. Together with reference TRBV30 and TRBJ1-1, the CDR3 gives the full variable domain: SQTIHQWPATLVQPVGSPLSLECTVEGTSNPNLYWYRQAAGRGLQLLFYSVGIGQISSEVPQNLSASRPQDRQFILSSKKLLLSDSGFYLCAWRTGGQDTEAFFGQGTRLTVV.

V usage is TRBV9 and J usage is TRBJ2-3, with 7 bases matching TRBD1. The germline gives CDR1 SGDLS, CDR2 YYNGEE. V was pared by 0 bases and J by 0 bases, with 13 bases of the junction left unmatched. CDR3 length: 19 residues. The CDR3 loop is CASSVAQGDSRFSTDTQYF. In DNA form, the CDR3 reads TGTGCCAGCAGCGTAGCTCAGGGGGACAGCCGGTTTAGCACAGATACGCAGTATTTT. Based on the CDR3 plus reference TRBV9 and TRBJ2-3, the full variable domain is DSGVTQTPKHLITATGQRVTLRCSPRSGDLSVYWYQQSLDQGLQFLIQYYNGEERAKGNILERFSAQQFPDLHSELNLSSLELGDSALYFCASSVAQGDSRFSTDTQYFGPGTRLTVL.

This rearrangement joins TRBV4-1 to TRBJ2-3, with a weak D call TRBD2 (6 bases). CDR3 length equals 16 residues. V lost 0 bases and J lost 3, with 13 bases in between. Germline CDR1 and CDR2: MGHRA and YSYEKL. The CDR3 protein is CASSQDRDGSTDTQYF. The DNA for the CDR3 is TGCGCCAGCAGCCAAGATCGTGACGGGAGTACAGATACGCAGTATTTT.

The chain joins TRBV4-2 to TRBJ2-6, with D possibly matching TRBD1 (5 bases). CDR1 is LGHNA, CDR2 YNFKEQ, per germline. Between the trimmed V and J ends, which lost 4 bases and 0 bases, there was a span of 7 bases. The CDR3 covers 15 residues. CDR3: CASSPDSSGANVLTF. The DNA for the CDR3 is TGTGCCAGCAGCCCCGACAGCTCTGGGGCCAACGTCCTGACTTTC.

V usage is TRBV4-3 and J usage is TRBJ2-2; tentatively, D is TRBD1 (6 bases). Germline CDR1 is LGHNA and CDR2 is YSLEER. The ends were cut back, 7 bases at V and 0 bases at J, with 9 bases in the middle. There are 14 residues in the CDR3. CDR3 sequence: CASTGQANTGELFF. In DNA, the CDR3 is TGCGCCAGCACGGGACAAGCGAACACCGGGGAGCTGTTTTTT.

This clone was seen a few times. CDR3 region: CASSLVGGGQPQHF. In DNA form, the CDR3 reads TGCGCCAGCAGCTTGGTGGGGGGAGGTCAGCCCCAGCATTTT. The chain recombines TRBV5-1 with TRBJ1-5; TRBD1 is a possible D gene (5 bases). Trimming cost V 0 bases and J 6 bases, with 10 bases left between them. The CDR3 runs to 14 residues. The germline V gene has CDR1 SGHRS and CDR2 YFSETQ.

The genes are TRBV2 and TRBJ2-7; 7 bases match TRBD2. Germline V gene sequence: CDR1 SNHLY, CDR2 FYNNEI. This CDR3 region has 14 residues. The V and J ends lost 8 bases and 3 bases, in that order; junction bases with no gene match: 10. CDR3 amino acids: CASGGEGNLYEQYF. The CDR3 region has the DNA TGTGCCAGCGGGGGGGAAGGGAACCTCTACGAGCAGTACTTC.

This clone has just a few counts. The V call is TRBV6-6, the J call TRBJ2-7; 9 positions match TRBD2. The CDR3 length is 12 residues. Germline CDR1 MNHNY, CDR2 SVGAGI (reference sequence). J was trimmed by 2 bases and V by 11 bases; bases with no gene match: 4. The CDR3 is CAASGTAYEQYF. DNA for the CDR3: TGTGCCGCTAGCGGGACCGCCTACGAGCAGTACTTC.

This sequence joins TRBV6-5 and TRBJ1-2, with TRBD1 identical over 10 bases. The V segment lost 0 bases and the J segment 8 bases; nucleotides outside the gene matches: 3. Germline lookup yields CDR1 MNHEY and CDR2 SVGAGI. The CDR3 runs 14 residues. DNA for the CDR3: TGTGCCAGCAGTTACTCGCGGACAGGGGGAGGCTACACCTTC. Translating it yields CASSYSRTGGGYTF.

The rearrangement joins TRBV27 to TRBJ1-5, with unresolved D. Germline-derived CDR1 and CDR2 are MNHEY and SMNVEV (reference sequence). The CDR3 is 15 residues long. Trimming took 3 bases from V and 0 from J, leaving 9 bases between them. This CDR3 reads CASSFNIDSNQPQHF. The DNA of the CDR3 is TGTGCCAGCAGTTTTAACATTGATAGCAATCAGCCCCAGCATTTT.

The CDR3 loop is CASSANRGQETQYF. As DNA, the CDR3 is TGTGCCAGCAGCGCCAACAGGGGTCAAGAGACCCAGTACTTC. This chain joins TRBV9 and TRBJ2-5, with 7 bases identical to TRBD1. Germline V gives CDR1 SGDLS, CDR2 YYNGEE. V dropped 3 bases and J dropped 2; count of bases not matched to a gene: 4. The CDR3 loop spans 14 amino acids.

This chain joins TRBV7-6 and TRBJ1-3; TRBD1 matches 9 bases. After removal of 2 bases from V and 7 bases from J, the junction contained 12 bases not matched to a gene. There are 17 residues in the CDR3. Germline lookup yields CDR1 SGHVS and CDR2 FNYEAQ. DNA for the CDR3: TGTGCCAGCAGCTTAAGGAACCCCGGGACAGGGCGGAACACCATATATTTT. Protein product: CASSLRNPGTGRNTIYF.

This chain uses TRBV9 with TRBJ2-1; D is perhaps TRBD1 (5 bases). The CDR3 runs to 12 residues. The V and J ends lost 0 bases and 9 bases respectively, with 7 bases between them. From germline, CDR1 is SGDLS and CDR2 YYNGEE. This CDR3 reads CASSVDQGEQFF. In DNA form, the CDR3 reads TGTGCCAGCAGCGTAGATCAGGGTGAGCAGTTCTTC.

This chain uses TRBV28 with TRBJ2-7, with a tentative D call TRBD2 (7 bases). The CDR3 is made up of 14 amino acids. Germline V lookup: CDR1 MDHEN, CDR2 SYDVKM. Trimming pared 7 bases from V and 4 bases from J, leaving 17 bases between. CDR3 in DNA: TGTGCCAGCATCCGGGGGGCGGGAGTGTACGAGCAGTACTTC. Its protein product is CASIRGAGVYEQYF.

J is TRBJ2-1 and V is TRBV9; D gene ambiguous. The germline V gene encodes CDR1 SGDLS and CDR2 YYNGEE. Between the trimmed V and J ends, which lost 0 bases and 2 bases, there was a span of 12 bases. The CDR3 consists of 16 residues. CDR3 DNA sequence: TGTGCCAGCAGCGTAGGTACAGAGTTCGCCTACAATGAGCAGTTCTTC. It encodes CASSVGTEFAYNEQFF.

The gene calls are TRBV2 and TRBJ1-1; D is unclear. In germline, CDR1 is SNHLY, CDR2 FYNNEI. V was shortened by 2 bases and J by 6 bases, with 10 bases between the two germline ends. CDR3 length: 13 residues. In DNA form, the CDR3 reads TGTGCCAGCAGTGAACGGGTTAGCGCTGAAGCTTTCTTT. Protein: CASSERVSAEAFF.

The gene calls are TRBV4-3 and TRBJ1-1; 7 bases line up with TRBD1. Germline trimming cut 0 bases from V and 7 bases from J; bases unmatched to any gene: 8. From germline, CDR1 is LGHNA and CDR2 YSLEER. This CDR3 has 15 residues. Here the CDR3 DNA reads TGCGCCAGCAGCCAAGAGAGGTTAGGGGGCTATGAAGCTTTCTTT. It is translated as CASSQERLGGYEAFF.

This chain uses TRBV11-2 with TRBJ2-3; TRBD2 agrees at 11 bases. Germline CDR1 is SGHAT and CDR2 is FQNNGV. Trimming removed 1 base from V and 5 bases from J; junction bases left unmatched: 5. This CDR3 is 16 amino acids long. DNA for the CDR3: TGTGCCAGCAGCTTAGGTAGCGGGGGGGCGGGAGATACGCAGTATTTT. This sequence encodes CASSLGSGGAGDTQYF.

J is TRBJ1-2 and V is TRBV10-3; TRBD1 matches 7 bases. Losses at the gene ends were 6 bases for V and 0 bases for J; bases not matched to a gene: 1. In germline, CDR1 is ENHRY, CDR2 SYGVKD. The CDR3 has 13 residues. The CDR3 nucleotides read TGTGCCATCAGAGGGACAGCTAACTATGGCTACACCTTC. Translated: CAIRGTANYGYTF.

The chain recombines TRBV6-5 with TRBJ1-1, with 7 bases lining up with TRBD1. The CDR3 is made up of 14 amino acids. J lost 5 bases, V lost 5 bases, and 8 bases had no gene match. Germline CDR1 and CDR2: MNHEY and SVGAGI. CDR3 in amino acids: CASSRQGSETEAFF. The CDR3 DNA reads TGTGCCAGCAGTCGACAGGGATCCGAGACTGAAGCTTTCTTT.

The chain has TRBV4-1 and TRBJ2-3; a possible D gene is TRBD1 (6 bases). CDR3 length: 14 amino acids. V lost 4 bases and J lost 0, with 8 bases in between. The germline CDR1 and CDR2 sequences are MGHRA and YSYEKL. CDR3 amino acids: CASSPGVSTDTQYF. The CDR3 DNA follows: TGCGCCAGCAGCCCAGGGGTCAGCACAGATACGCAGTATTTT.